This entry is about one TCR beta chain. The antigen is undetermined. Universal primer sites and UMIs were introduced during 5'RACE template-switching synthesis of TCR cDNA. TCRdb reprocessed the 5' RACE reads via MiXCR and lists one record per CDR3 protein. The sample lists some 260,000 distinct CDR3 sequences, about 5.2% occurring once. The entry originates in a study of T cells after yellow fever vaccination. The CDR3 loop spans 13 amino acids. Germline V gives CDR1 MNHEY, CDR2 SVGAGI. Trimming took off 1 base at V and 6 bases at J, with 7 bases between the two ends. General study results and limits: Most clones from primary vaccination were detected again post-booster (roughly 96% CD4, about 85% CD8). Clonotype sharing between CD4 and CD8 compartments was small.

The clonotype originates from a man aged 18 to 29 who received the YFV17D yellow fever vaccine. This chain connects TRBV6-5 to TRBJ1-5, with a weak D call TRBD1 (6 bases). The sample was CD4+ T cells sorted from PBMCs, taken on the day of the yellow fever booster vaccination. CDR3 in DNA: TGTGCCAGCAGTTACTTCAGGGGTCAGCCCCAGCATTTT. Residues: CASSYFRGQPQHF.